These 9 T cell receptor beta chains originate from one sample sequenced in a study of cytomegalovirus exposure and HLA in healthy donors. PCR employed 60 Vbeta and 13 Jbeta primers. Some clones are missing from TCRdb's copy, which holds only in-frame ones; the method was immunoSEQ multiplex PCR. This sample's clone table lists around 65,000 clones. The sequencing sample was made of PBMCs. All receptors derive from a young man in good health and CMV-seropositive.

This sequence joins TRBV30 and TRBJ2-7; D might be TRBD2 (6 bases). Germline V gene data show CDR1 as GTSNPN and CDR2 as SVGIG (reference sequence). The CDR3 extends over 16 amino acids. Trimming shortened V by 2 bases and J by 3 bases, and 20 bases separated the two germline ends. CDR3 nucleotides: TGTGCCTGGAGTTCCAGGGAGGCAGTAGACTACTACGAGCAGTACTTC. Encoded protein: CAWSSREAVDYYEQYF.

CDR3 nucleotides: TGTGCCAGCAGCTTAGGGACAGGGGGGATAATGGGCACTGAAGCTTTCTTT. Amino acids: CASSLGTGGIMGTEAFF. The chain joins TRBV7-3 to TRBJ1-1, with 11 bases that match TRBD1. The germline V gene has CDR1 SGHTA and CDR2 FQGTGA. V trimming: 2 bases; J trimming: 4 bases; junction bases outside the gene matches: 9. CDR3 length: 17 amino acids.

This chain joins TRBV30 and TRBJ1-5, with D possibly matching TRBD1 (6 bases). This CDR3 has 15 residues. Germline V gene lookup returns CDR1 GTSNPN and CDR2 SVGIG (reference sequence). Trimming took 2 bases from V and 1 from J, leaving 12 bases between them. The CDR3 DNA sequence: TGTGCCTGGAGTCGACAGGACAGAAGCAATCAGCCCCAGCATTTT. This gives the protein CAWSRQDRSNQPQHF.

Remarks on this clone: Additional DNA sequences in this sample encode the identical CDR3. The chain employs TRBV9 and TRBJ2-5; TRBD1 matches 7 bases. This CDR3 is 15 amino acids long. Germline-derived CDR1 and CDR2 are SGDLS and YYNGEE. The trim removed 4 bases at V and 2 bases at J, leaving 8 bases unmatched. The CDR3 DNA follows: TGTGCCAGCAGCACCAGGGGGAGCGAACAAGAGACCCAGTACTTC. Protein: CASSTRGSEQETQYF.

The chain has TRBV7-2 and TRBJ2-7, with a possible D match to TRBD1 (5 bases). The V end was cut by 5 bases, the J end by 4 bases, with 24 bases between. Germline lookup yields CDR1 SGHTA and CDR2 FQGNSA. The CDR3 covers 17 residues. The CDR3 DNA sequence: TGTGCCAGCAGCGTAACAGGTCCGTCCTTACCCCCTTACGAGCAGTACTTC. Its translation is CASSVTGPSLPPYEQYF.

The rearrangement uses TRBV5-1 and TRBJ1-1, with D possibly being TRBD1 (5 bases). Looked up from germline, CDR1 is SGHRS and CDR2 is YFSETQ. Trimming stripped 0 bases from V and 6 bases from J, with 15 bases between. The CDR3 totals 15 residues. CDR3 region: CASSLEANIGAEAFF. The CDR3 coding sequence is TGCGCCAGCAGCTTGGAGGCCAACATAGGGGCTGAAGCTTTCTTT.

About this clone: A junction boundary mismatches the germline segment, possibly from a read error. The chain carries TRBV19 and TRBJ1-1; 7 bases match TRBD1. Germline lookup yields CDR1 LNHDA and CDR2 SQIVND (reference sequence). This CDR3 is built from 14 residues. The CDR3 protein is CASSIGRGDTEDFF. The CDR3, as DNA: TGTGCCAGTAGTATTGGCAGGGGGGACACTGAAGATTTCTTT.

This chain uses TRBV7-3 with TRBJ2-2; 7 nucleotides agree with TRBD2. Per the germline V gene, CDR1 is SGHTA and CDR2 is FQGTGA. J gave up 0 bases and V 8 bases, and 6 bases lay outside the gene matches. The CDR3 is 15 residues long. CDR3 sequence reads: CASADGRANTGELFF. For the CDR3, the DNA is TGTGCCAGCGCGGATGGGAGGGCGAACACCGGGGAGCTGTTTTTT.

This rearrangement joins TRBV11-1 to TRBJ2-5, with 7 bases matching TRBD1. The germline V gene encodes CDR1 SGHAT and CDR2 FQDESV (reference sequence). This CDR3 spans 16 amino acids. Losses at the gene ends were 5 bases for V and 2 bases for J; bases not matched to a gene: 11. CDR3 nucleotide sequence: TGTGCCAGCAGCCTAGATGAGGGGGCTCTACAAGAGACCCAGTACTTC. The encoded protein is CASSLDEGALQETQYF.